This TCR beta chain stems from a study of T cells in Graves' hyperthyroidism and ophthalmopathy. CDR3 length: 15 residues. Germline loops: CDR1 SGHRS, CDR2 YFSETQ. With V trimmed by 1 base and J by 6 bases, 4 bases remained unmatched. A patient was excluded if there was uncontrolled infection, other autoimmune disease, pregnancy or lactation. Researchers amplified the TCR beta CDR3 regions from RNA transcripts. Carried out on the TCR CDR3, a first-round RT-PCR used the HTBI primer set. MiXCR, applied by TCRdb to the multiplex PCR reads, yields one record per CDR3 protein. The sample records over 400,000 distinct CDR3 sequences, about 15% being singletons. This clonotype has ten or more counts. Its antigen is unknown. Study findings and constraints: Patients with ophthalmopathy were separated from those with stable hyperthyroidism by a 13 V-J model. Blood also carried most thyroid clonotypes expanded above 0.001.

The sequence was collected from a man younger than 35 with Graves' ophthalmopathy. The V gene is TRBV5-1, the J gene TRBJ2-4, with 10 bases aligning to TRBD2. The specimen sequenced was blood. The CDR3 DNA reads TGCGCCAGCAGCTTGACTAGCGGGGCGGCAAACATTCAGTACTTC. This sequence encodes CASSLTSGAANIQYF.